This record looks at one TCR beta chain sequence and its context. The data originate from a study of blood T cells in healthy people across ages. The authors ran a second PCR of roughly 7 to 11 cycles using a sample-barcoded 5' primer and a J-beta primer mix. TCRdb passed the 5' RACE reads through MiXCR, listing each CDR3 protein once. The sample yields some 700,000 distinct CDR3 sequences, more than 40% seen once. Sequencing input: blood. The sequence derives from a woman aged 55-69 years in good health.

The CDR3 protein is CASSHFFAGEGDTQYF. DNA of the CDR3: TGTGCCAGCAGCCATTTTTTCGCGGGGGAGGGAGATACGCAGTATTTT. V gene TRBV3-1 combines with J gene TRBJ2-3, with 7 positions matching TRBD2. The CDR3 totals 16 residues. The germline V gene has CDR1 LGHDT and CDR2 YNNKEL (reference sequence). Losses at the gene ends were 3 bases for V and 5 bases for J; bases not matched to a gene: 11.